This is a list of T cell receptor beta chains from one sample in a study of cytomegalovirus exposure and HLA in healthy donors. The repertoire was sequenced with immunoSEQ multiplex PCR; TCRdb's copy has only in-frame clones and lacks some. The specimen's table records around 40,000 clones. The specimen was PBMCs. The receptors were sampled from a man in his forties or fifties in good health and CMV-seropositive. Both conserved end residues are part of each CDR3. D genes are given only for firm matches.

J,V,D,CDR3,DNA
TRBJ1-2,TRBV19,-,CASSPQGPTTYGYTF,TGTGCCAGTAGTCCCCAGGGGCCAACCACCTATGGCTACACCTTC
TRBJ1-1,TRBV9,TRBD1,CASSEQGEPLEAFF,TGTGCCAGCAGCGAACAGGGGGAACCACTAGAAGCTTTCTTT
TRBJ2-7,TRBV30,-,CAWTPQGPLFYEQYF,TGTGCCTGGACCCCCCAGGGGCCGCTCTTCTACGAGCAGTACTTC
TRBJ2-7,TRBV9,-,CASSPPHSYEQYF,TGTGCCAGCAGCCCCCCCCACTCCTACGAGCAGTACTTC
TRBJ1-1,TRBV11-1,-,CASMGLGEAFF,TGTGCCAGCATGGGGCTTGGAGAAGCTTTCTTT
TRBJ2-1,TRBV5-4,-,CASSSLSAEGLREQFF,TGTGCCAGCAGCTCCCTTTCGGCGGAGGGCCTGAGGGAGCAGTTCTTC
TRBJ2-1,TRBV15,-,CATSRAGRSDNEQFF,TGTGCCACCAGCAGAGCGGGGAGGTCTGACAATGAGCAGTTCTTC
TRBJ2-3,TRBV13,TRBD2,CASSFSGGTQYF,TGTGCCAGCAGCTTTAGCGGGGGTACGCAGTATTTT
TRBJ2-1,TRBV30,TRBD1,CAWRTGGVGNEQFF,TGTGCCTGGAGGACAGGGGGCGTCGGCAATGAGCAGTTCTTC
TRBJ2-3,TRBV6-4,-,CASSESGITDTQYF,TGTGCCAGCAGTGAAAGCGGCATCACAGATACGCAGTATTTT
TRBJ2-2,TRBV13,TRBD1,CASSLGPRGRGELFF,TGTGCCAGCAGCTTAGGACCCAGGGGGCGCGGGGAGCTGTTTTTT
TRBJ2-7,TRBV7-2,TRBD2,CASSFGGGSYEQYF,TGTGCCAGCAGCTTTGGGGGAGGGTCCTACGAGCAGTACTTC
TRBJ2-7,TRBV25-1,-,CASSSDSYYEQYF,TGTGCCAGCAGCAGTGACAGTTACTACGAGCAGTACTTC
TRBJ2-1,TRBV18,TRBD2,CASSPPRAGGLAEQFF,TGTGCCAGCTCACCACCGAGAGCGGGAGGGCTCGCTGAGCAGTTCTTC
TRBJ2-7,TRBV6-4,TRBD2,CASPGRLAGDEQYF,TGTGCCAGCCCAGGGAGACTAGCGGGAGACGAGCAGTACTTC
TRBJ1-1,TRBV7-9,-,CASSLMGGGTEAFF,TGTGCCAGCAGCTTAATGGGGGGGGGCACTGAAGCTTTCTTT
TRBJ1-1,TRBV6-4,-,CASSATLNTEAFF,TGTGCCAGCAGTGCTACACTAAACACTGAAGCTTTCTTT
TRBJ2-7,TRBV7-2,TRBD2,CASSLALAGVSYEQYF,TGTGCCAGCAGCTTAGCCCTAGCGGGAGTTTCCTACGAGCAGTACTTC
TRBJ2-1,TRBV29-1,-,CSVGGQRGRPYNEQFF,TGCAGCGTGGGTGGCCAACGAGGGAGGCCCTACAATGAGCAGTTCTTC
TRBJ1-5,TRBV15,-,CATSRKLFIQGSSGNQPQHF,TGTGCCACCAGCAGGAAGCTATTTATCCAGGGTTCGTCCGGCAATCAGCCCCAGCATTTT
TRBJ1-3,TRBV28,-,CASGGYSGNTIYF,TGTGCCAGCGGGGGGTACTCTGGAAACACCATATATTTT
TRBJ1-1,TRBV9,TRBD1,CASTPGQMNTEAFF,TGTGCCAGCACACCGGGACAGATGAACACTGAAGCTTTCTTT
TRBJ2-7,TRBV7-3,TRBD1,CASSPTGREQYF,TGTGCCAGCAGCCCGACAGGGCGGGAGCAGTACTTC
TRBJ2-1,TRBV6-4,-,CASSREAAGVNEQFF,TGTGCCAGCAGCAGAGAAGCGGCGGGCGTCAATGAGCAGTTCTTC
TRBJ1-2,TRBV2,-,CASSEGAYGYTF,TGTGCCAGCAGTGAAGGGGCCTATGGCTACACCTTC
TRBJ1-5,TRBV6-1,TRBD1,CASSEAGTGNQPQHF,TGTGCCAGCAGTGAAGCGGGGACAGGGAATCAGCCCCAGCATTTT
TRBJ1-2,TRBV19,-,CASSIGRVYGYTF,TGTGCCAGTAGTATTGGGCGAGTCTATGGCTACACCTTC
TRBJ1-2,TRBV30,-,CAWSGEAYGYTF,TGTGCCTGGAGTGGAGAGGCCTATGGCTACACCTTC
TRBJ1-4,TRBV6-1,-,CASSERTASRVLFF,TGTGCCAGCAGTGAAAGAACAGCTTCGCGCGTCCTGTTTTTT
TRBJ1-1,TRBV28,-,CASSYPGDTEAFF,TGTGCCAGCAGCTACCCGGGGGACACTGAAGCTTTCTTT
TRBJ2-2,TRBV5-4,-,CASSLKRSGNTGELFF,TGTGCCAGCAGCTTGAAGCGGAGTGGGAACACCGGGGAGCTGTTTTTT
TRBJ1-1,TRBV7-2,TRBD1,CASSSPRGQGGPNTEAFF,TGTGCCAGCAGCTCCCCCCGGGGACAGGGAGGTCCAAATACTGAAGCTTTCTTT
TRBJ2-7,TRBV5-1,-,CASSAGGGGNEQYF,TGCGCCAGCAGTGCCGGCGGGGGCGGGAACGAGCAGTACTTC
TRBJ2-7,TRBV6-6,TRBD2,CATRAGGRYEQYF,TGTGCCACCCGGGCGGGAGGAAGGTACGAGCAGTACTTC
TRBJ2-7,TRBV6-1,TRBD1,CASSGTGTGGYEQYF,TGTGCCAGCAGTGGGACCGGGACAGGGGGCTACGAGCAGTACTTC
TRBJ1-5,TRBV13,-,CASSSHKEVNQPQHF,TGTGCCAGCAGCTCCCACAAGGAGGTCAATCAGCCCCAGCATTTT
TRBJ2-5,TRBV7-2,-,CASSLLGASGETQYF,TGTGCCAGCAGCTTATTGGGGGCCTCCGGCGAGACCCAGTACTTC
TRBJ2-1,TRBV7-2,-,CASSLGHLSSYNEQFF,TGTGCCAGCAGCTTAGGTCACCTGAGCTCCTACAATGAGCAGTTCTTC
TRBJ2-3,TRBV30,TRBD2,CAWSVGSGSTDTQYF,TGTGCCTGGAGTGTAGGTAGCGGGAGTACAGATACGCAGTATTTT
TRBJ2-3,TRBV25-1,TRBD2,CASSSGTSGSTDTQYF,TGTGCCAGCAGTAGCGGGACTAGCGGCAGCACAGATACGCAGTATTTT
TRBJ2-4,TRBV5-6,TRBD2,CASSSRLAQAKNIQYF,TGTGCCAGCAGCTCCCGACTAGCGCAAGCCAAAAACATTCAGTACTTC
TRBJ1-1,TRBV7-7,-,CASSLEANTEAFF,TGTGCTAGCAGCTTAGAAGCTAACACTGAAGCTTTCTTT
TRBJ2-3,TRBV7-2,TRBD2,CASSLQYYRTSGKADTQYF,TGTGCCAGCAGCCTCCAGTACTATAGGACTAGCGGGAAGGCAGATACGCAGTATTTT
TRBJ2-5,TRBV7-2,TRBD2,CASSLASSGGQETQYF,TGTGCCAGCAGCTTAGCGTCTAGCGGGGGCCAAGAGACCCAGTACTTC
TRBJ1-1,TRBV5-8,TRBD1,CASSFTGQGLDTEAFF,TGTGCCAGCAGTTTTACGGGACAGGGGTTGGACACTGAAGCTTTCTTT
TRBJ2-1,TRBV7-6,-,CASSPWEGARSTIQFF,TGTGCCAGCAGCCCCTGGGAAGGGGCGCGCTCTACGATACAGTTCTTC
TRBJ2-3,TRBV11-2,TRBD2,CASSTQRGGADTQYF,TGTGCCAGCAGCACACAGCGGGGGGGGGCAGATACGCAGTATTTT
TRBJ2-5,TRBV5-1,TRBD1,CASSLGGQGETQYF,TGCGCCAGCAGCTTGGGGGGACAGGGGGAGACCCAGTACTTC